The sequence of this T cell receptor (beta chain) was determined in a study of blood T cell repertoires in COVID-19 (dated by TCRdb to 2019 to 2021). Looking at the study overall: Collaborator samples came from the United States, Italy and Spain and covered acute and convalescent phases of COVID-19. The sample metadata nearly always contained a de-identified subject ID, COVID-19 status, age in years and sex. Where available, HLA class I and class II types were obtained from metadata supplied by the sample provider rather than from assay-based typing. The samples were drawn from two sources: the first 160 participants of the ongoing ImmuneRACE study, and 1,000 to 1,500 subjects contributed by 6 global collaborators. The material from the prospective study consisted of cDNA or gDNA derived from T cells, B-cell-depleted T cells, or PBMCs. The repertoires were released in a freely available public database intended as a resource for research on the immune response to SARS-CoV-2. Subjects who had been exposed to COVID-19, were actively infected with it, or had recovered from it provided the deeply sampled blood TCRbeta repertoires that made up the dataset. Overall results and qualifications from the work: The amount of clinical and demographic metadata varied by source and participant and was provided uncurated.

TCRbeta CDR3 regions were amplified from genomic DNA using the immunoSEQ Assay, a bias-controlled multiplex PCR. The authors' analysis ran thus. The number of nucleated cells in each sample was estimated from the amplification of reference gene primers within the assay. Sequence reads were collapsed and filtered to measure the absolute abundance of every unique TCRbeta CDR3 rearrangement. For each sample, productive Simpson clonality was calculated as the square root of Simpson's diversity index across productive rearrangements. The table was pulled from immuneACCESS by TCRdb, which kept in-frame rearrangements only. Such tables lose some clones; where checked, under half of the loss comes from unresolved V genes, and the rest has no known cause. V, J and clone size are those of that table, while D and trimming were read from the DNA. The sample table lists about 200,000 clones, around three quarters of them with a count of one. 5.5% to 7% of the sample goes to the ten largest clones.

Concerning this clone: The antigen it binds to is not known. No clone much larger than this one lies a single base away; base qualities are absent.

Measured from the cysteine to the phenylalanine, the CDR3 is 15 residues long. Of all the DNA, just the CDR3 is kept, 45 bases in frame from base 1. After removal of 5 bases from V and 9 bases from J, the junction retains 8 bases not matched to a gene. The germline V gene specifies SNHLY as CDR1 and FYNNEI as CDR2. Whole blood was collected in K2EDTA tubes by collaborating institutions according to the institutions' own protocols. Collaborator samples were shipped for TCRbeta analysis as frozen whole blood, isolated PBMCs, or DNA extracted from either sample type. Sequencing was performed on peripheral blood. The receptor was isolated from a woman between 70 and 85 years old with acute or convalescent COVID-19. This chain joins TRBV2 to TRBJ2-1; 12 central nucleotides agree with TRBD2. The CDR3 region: CASSQLAGGGAEQFF. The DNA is TGTGCCAGCAGTCAACTAGCGGGAGGAGGCGCTGAGCAGTTCTTC. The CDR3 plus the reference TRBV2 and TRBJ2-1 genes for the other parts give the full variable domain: EPEVTQTPSHQVTQMGQEVILRCVPISNHLYFYWYRQILGQKVEFLVSFYNNEISEKSEIFDDQFSVERPDGSNFTLKIRSTKLEDSAMYFCASSQLAGGGAEQFFGPGTRLTVL.